This TCR beta chain was obtained from a study of regulatory T cells in long-lasting Graves disease. Study in general: Antithyroid drugs had been given to newly diagnosed Graves' patients for under 3 months. Findings and caveats of the study: When disease was persistent, TRBV28, TRBJ1-2 and TRBJ2-5 were the favored segments.

Time point denoted: newly diagnosed GD, antithyroid drugs for less than 3 months. From RNA extracted from PBMCs, the TCR library was made. This CDR3 spans 17 amino acids. V was shortened by 3 bases and J by 0 bases, with 17 bases between the two germline ends. The germline gives CDR1 SGHAT, CDR2 FQDESV (reference sequence). In regard to this clonotype: Its antigen is still unknown.

Sequencing libraries for TCR beta were prepared with iRepertoire HTBI primers and Arm-PCR of CDR3 regions. TCRdb reprocessed the multiplex PCR reads via MiXCR and lists one record per CDR3 protein. This repertoire shows roughly 500,000 distinct CDR3 sequences, less than 15% found once; its top ten account for roughly a tenth. The same sample was also used in a study of T cells in Graves' hyperthyroidism and ophthalmopathy.

The material sequenced was peripheral blood mononuclear cells (PBMCs), taken at new diagnosis, from a patient treated with antithyroid drugs. The receptor was isolated from a man aged 25 to 40 with Graves disease. The chain has TRBV11-1 and TRBJ1-1, with a weak D call TRBD1 (5 bases). CDR3 DNA sequence: TGTGCCAGCAGCTTGCCCCTACTACAGGAAATGAACACTGAAGCTTTCTTT. It encodes CASSLPLLQEMNTEAFF.